The source of this T cell receptor beta chain is a study of blood T cell repertoires in COVID-19. CDR1 is SNHLY, CDR2 FYNNEI, per germline. J was trimmed by 6 bases and V by 4 bases; bases with no gene match: 9. This CDR3 has 15 amino acids. Produced via immunoSEQ multiplex PCR; TCRdb's table is partial and in-frame only. Here the sample spans some 65,000 clones, less than 90% being singletons. The chain combines TRBV2 with TRBJ1-1, with 9 bases lining up with TRBD1. This TCR derives from a man at least 80 years old with acute or convalescent COVID-19. Material: peripheral blood. The DNA of the CDR3 is TGTGCCAGCAGTGTTCATCGACAGGGGGTTTCTGAAGCTTTCTTT. It translates to CASSVHRQGVSEAFF.